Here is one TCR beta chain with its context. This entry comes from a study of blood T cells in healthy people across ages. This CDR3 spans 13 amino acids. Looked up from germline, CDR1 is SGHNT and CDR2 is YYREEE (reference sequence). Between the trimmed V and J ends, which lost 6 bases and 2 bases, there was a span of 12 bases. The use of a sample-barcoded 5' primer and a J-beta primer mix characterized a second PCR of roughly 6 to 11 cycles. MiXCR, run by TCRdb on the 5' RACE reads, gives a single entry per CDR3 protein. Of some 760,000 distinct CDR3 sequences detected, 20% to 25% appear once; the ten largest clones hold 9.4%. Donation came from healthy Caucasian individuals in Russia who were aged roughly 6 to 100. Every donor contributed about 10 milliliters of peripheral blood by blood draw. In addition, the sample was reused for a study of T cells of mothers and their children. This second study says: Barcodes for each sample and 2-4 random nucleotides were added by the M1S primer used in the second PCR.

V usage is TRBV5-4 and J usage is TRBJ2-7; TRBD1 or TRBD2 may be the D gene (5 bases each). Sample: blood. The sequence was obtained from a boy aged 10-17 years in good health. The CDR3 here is CASTLWGTYEQYF. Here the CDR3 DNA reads TGTGCCAGCACCCTCTGGGGGACCTACGAGCAGTACTTC.